Listed here are 15 T cell receptor beta chains from one sample, sequenced in a study of shared clonotypes between healthy human individuals. Sequenced by immunoSEQ multiplex PCR; TCRdb stores in-frame clones only, minus some. The sample has about 490,000 clones; approximately 78% are singletons. Material: PBMCs. Receptors were obtained from a woman in her forties in good health. Some clones in this sample may be carry-over from other donors' samples.

This clone has just a few counts. This chain links TRBV18 with TRBJ2-3; D is unclear. The CDR3 loop spans 13 amino acids. Trimming took off 3 bases at V and 5 bases at J, with 9 bases between the two ends. Germline CDR1 is KGHSH and CDR2 is LQKENI. The CDR3 is CASSPPIQDTQYF. The CDR3 DNA follows: TGTGCCAGCTCACCTCCAATACAAGATACGCAGTATTTT.

The J gene is TRBJ2-6, the V gene TRBV7-3; 8 nucleotides align to TRBD1. The CDR3 totals 17 residues. Germline V lookup: CDR1 SGHTA, CDR2 FQGTGA. J lost 1 base, V lost 4 bases, and 6 bases had no gene match. The CDR3 DNA reads TGTGCCAGCAGCTCCCGGGACAGGAGATCTGGGGCCAACGTCCTGACTTTC. This codes for CASSSRDRRSGANVLTF.

The V and J genes are TRBV19 and TRBJ2-7, with 7 positions matching TRBD2. V dropped 4 bases and J dropped 3; count of bases not matched to a gene: 12. Germline CDR1 and CDR2: LNHDA and SQIVND (reference sequence). CDR3 length: 16 amino acids. This chain's CDR3 is CASSTTLTSGNYEQYF. CDR3 coding DNA: TGTGCCAGTAGTACCACTCTTACCAGCGGGAACTACGAGCAGTACTTC.

The chain couples TRBV2 to TRBJ1-1; D is unresolved. The CDR3 has 14 residues. V lost 8 bases and J lost 0, with 13 bases in between. CDR1 is SNHLY, CDR2 FYNNEI, per germline. CDR3 region: CASDGRGMNTEAFF. The CDR3 DNA reads as TGTGCCAGCGACGGGAGAGGGATGAACACTGAAGCTTTCTTT.

The chain is built from TRBV5-1 and TRBJ2-7; D call uncertain. CDR3 length equals 11 residues. CDR1 and CDR2 from the germline V gene are SGHRS and YFSETQ. V lost 2 bases, J lost 6 bases, and 6 bases lay in between. This CDR3 is CASSFSGEQYF. The CDR3 DNA follows: TGCGCCAGCAGCTTTTCCGGCGAGCAGTACTTC.

This clone was picked up a small number of times. The J gene is TRBJ2-3, the V gene TRBV29-1, with D perhaps matching TRBD1 or TRBD2 (6 bases each). V was trimmed by 6 bases and J by 0 bases, leaving 22 bases between them. Germline values: CDR1 SQVTM, CDR2 ANQGSEA. The CDR3 runs to 17 residues. The CDR3 protein is CSVQFIVPGASTDTQYF. In nucleotides, the CDR3 is TGCAGCGTACAGTTCATAGTCCCGGGGGCAAGCACAGATACGCAGTATTTT.

On this clone itself: Germline is not matched at one junction end, which may reflect a read error. This chain joins TRBV4-1 and TRBJ2-1; 7 bases line up with TRBD1. The CDR3 runs 16 residues. Germline CDR1 MGHRA, CDR2 YSYEKL. The CDR3 coding sequence is TGCGCCAGCAGCCAACCCGGGACAGCCGAATACACTGAGCAGTTCTTC. Translated, it gives CASSQPGTAEYTEQFF.

The CDR3 loop is CASRTAGSYEQYF. DNA of the CDR3: TGTGCCAGCCGCACGGCTGGGTCCTACGAGCAGTACTTC. The gene calls are TRBV6-5 and TRBJ2-7; D ambiguous. The CDR3 sequence is 13 residues long. The germline V gene encodes CDR1 MNHEY and CDR2 SVGAGI. The V end lost 8 bases, the J end lost 1 base, and 12 bases lay between the germline ends.

The V and J genes are TRBV7-9 and TRBJ2-7, with a possible D match to TRBD2 (6 bases). Germline CDR1 reads SEHNR; CDR2 reads FQNEAQ (reference sequence). This CDR3 has 15 amino acids. Between the trimmed V and J ends, which lost 5 bases and 2 bases, there was a span of 16 bases. The CDR3 sequence is CASSLFSGATYEQYF. The CDR3 DNA follows: TGTGCCAGCAGCCTCTTTAGCGGTGCTACCTACGAGCAGTACTTC.

The V call is TRBV30, the J call TRBJ2-5, with D possibly matching TRBD1 (6 bases). The CDR3 spans 11 residues. The V gene lost 1 base and the J gene lost 7 bases, with 7 bases spanning the gap. The germline gives CDR1 GTSNPN, CDR2 SVGIG (reference sequence). The chain's CDR3 is CAWSEGGTQYF. In nucleotides, the CDR3 is TGTGCCTGGAGTGAAGGGGGGACCCAGTACTTC.

The chain is built from TRBV7-3 and TRBJ1-5; D remains ambiguous. This CDR3 contains 13 residues. The ends were cut back, 5 bases at V and 4 bases at J, with 9 bases in the middle. CDR1 and CDR2 (germline): SGHTA, FQGTGA. CDR3 protein: CASSTHGNQPQHF. CDR3 bases: TGTGCCAGCAGCACCCACGGGAATCAGCCCCAGCATTTT.

This clone was picked up many times. The genes are TRBV2 and TRBJ2-1; 7 nucleotides agree with TRBD2. The V and J ends lost 7 bases and 3 bases, in that order; junction bases with no gene match: 3. Germline CDR1 reads SNHLY; CDR2 reads FYNNEI. The CDR3 spans 13 residues. The CDR3 nucleotides read TGTGCCAGCACTCGGGACTACTACAATGAGCAGTTCTTC. Translating gives CASTRDYYNEQFF.

V gene TRBV5-3 combines with J gene TRBJ2-1, with 9 bases that match TRBD2. TRBV5-3 is designated an ORF whose function remains uncertain. The CDR3 runs 16 residues. The V segment lost 0 bases and the J segment 8 bases; nucleotides outside the gene matches: 9. In DNA, the CDR3 is TGTGCCAGAAGCTTGGAGGGTAGCGGGAGTAACGATGAGCAGTTCTTC. As protein: CARSLEGSGSNDEQFF.

The chain links TRBV27 to TRBJ2-7; D uncertain. Trimming removed 0 bases at V and 4 bases at J, with 7 bases between. This CDR3 contains 13 residues. Germline CDR1 and CDR2: MNHEY and SMNVEV (reference sequence). The CDR3 coding sequence is TGTGCCAGCAGTTTATCGAGGTGGTACGAGCAGTACTTC. Translated, it gives CASSLSRWYEQYF.

The chain combines TRBV7-2 with TRBJ2-1; 10 bases agree with TRBD2. CDR1 SGHTA and CDR2 FQGNSA come from the germline V gene. The CDR3 extends over 16 amino acids. The trim removed 5 bases at V and 4 bases at J, leaving 8 bases unmatched. DNA of the CDR3: TGTGCCAGCAGCATAAATAGCGGGAGGACTTACAATGAGCAGTTCTTC. Its protein is CASSINSGRTYNEQFF.